The rows below give T cell receptor beta chains drawn from one sample of a study of OX40 agonist ivuxolimab in advanced cancers. Only in-frame clones appear in the TCRdb table, and some are missing; sequencing was by immunoSEQ multiplex PCR. The data show around 86,000 clones, around 91% seen once. Sequenced here: CD4+ or CD8+ T cells sorted from blood, sampled in a trial of the OX40 agonist ivuxolimab. Receptors originate from an adult with an advanced solid tumor such as melanoma, head and neck, liver or kidney cancer. The CDR3 runs from the conserved cysteine through the conserved F or W. A D gene is named only where the DNA matches it firmly. The size entry is marked missing in some rows and otherwise reads once, few, many or a size class.

v_call	d_call	clone_size	j_call	cdr3_nt	cdr3_aa
TRBV5-6	TRBD2	.	TRBJ2-3	TGTGCCAGCAGCTTTTCCCCTAGCGGGAGGTGGCCAGATACGCAGTATTTT	CASSFSPSGRWPDTQYF
TRBV15	TRBD1	.	TRBJ2-5	TGTGCCACCCGGACAGGACTTAACAAAGAGACCCAGTACTTC	CATRTGLNKETQYF
TRBV6-6	.	.	TRBJ1-1	TGTGCCAGCAGTTTGTCGAACACTGAAGCTTTCTTT	CASSLSNTEAFF
TRBV5-4	.	.	TRBJ1-3	TGTGCCAGCAGCTCTGGGACTGCCCGCTCTGGAAACACCATATATTTT	CASSSGTARSGNTIYF
TRBV19	TRBD2	.	TRBJ2-5	TGTGCCAGTAGTATCCGGGTGGGAGGGCCGGTCGAGACCCAGTACTTC	CASSIRVGGPVETQYF
TRBV5-1	TRBD2	.	TRBJ2-1	TGCGCCAGCAGCTTATCCGCGGGAGCTTTTGAGCAGTTCTTC	CASSLSAGAFEQFF
TRBV7-2	.	.	TRBJ1-1	TGTGCCATTCGGACGGTGAACACTGAAGCTTTCTTT	CAIRTVNTEAFF
TRBV7-2	.	.	TRBJ2-1	TGTGCCAGCAGCAAGCCGGGACCGGCAATCGGGAACTCCTACAATGAGCAGTTCTTC	CASSKPGPAIGNSYNEQFF
TRBV18	TRBD1	.	TRBJ2-7	TGTGCCAGCTCACCTACCGGGACAGCGTCCTACGAGCAGTACTTC	CASSPTGTASYEQYF
TRBV18	.	.	TRBJ2-3	TGTGCCAGCTCACCGCGCGGAGATACGCAGTATTTT	CASSPRGDTQYF
TRBV6-1	.	.	TRBJ1-2	TGTGCCAGCAGTGAACCGGGGGGCAGGGGAAACTATGGCTACACCTTC	CASSEPGGRGNYGYTF
TRBV11-3	.	.	TRBJ2-5	TGTGCCAGCAGCTTCTGGGGAGGAGGGGTGGCTACTATAGAGACCCAGTACTTC	CASSFWGGGVATIETQYF
TRBV4-1	.	.	TRBJ2-3	TGCGCCAGCAGCCAAGGGGGAGTCTCAGGGGGGTCTAGCACAGATACGCAGTATTTT	CASSQGGVSGGSSTDTQYF
TRBV18	TRBD1	.	TRBJ2-7	TGTGCCAGCTCACCACAGGGACAGGGAGTTTACGAGCAGTACTTC	CASSPQGQGVYEQYF
TRBV4-2	.	.	TRBJ2-7	TGTGCCAGCAGCCAAGAGCTTGATGCGGGGGAGCAGTACTTC	CASSQELDAGEQYF
TRBV5-1	.	once	TRBJ2-5	TGCGCCAGCAGCCCGCTCAGGGTACAAGAGACCCAGTACTTC	CASSPLRVQETQYF
TRBV28	.	.	TRBJ1-2	TGTGCCAGCAGTTTATCCAGATCCTATGGCAACACCTTC	CASSLSRSYGNTF
TRBV18	TRBD2	.	TRBJ2-1	TGTGCCAGCTCACCATTTAGCGGGTCAAGCTCCTACAATGAGCAGTTCTTC	CASSPFSGSSSYNEQFF
TRBV5-4	TRBD1	.	TRBJ2-1	TGTGCCAGCAGCTTGGCCGCAGGGGGCGCGGAGAATGAGCAGTTCTTC	CASSLAAGGAENEQFF
TRBV7-7	.	.	TRBJ2-7	TGTGCCAGCAGCCCCTCCGTAAGCTCCTACGAGCAGTACTTC	CASSPSVSSYEQYF
TRBV19	TRBD2	once	TRBJ2-1	TGTGCCAGTAGTATGGGAGGGGCCCCCTACAATGAGCAGTTCTTC	CASSMGGAPYNEQFF
TRBV9	TRBD1	.	TRBJ1-1	TGTGCCAGCAGCGCAGACAGGGGCACTGAAGCTTTCTTT	CASSADRGTEAFF
TRBV9	.	.	TRBJ2-7	TGTGCCAGCAGCGTAGGACAGCCCGTCTACGAGCAGTACTTC	CASSVGQPVYEQYF
TRBV7-8	TRBD1	once	TRBJ1-2	TGTGCCAGCACCCCGGACAGGGTGAATGGCTACACCTTC	CASTPDRVNGYTF
TRBV18	TRBD1	.	TRBJ1-2	TGTGCCAGCTCACCACCGACAGGGGCCGCTAACTATGGCTACACCTTC	CASSPPTGAANYGYTF
TRBV6-6	.	.	TRBJ2-5	TGTGCCAGCAGTCCTTGGGGAGGGGGCGAGACCCAGTACTTC	CASSPWGGGETQYF
TRBV7-2	.	.	TRBJ2-6	TGTGCCAGCATCCGAGACAGGAGTTCTGGGGCCAACGTCCTGACTTTC	CASIRDRSSGANVLTF
TRBV27	TRBD1	.	TRBJ1-2	TGTGCCAGCAGTTCGAGAGGACAGGGAAGGGGCTACACCTTC	CASSSRGQGRGYTF